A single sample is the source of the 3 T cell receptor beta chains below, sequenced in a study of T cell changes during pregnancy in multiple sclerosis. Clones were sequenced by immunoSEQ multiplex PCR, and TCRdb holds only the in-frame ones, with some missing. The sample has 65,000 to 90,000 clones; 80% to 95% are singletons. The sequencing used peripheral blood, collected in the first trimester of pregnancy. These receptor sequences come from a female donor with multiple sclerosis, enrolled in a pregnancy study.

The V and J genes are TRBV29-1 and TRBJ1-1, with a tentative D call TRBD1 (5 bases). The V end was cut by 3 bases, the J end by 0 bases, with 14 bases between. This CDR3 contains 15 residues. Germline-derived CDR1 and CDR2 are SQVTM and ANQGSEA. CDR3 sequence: CSVDRGGSLNTEAFF. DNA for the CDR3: TGCAGCGTTGATAGGGGCGGATCCTTGAACACTGAAGCTTTCTTT.

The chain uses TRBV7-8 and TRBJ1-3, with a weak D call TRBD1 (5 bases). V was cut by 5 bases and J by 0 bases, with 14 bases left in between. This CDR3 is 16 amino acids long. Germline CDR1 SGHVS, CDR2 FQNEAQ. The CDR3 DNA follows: TGTGCCAGCAGCGCAAGCAGGGTTAGCTCTGGAAACACCATATATTTT. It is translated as CASSASRVSSGNTIYF.

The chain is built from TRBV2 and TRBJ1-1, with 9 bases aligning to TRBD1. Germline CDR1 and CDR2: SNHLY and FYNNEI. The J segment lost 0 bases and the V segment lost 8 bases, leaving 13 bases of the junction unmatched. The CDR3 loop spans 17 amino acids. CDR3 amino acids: CASEEVQGAEVNTEAFF. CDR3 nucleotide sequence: TGTGCCAGCGAGGAAGTACAGGGGGCGGAGGTGAACACTGAAGCTTTCTTT.